These T cell receptor beta chains were read from a single sample in a study of CD8 T cells in Susac syndrome. TCRdb independently ran MiXCR on the immunoSEQ multiplex PCR reads; one entry per CDR3 protein. The sample has approximately 160,000 distinct CDR3 sequences, approximately 92% seen once. The sequenced sample was CD4+ T cells from PBMCs. The receptors here all came from a human donor in good health. CDR3s include the opening cysteine and the closing phenylalanine or tryptophan. The D gene is left open where the match is weak. Rows may omit the clone size; those that give it use once, few, many or a size class.

>TRBD1|TRBJ1-1|TRBV6-6|.
CASITGGETEAFF
TGTGCCAGCATTACAGGGGGCGAGACTGAAGCTTTCTTT
>.|TRBJ2-5|TRBV6-6|.
CASSFGTDQETQYF
TGTGCCAGCAGTTTTGGGACGGACCAAGAGACCCAGTACTTC
>.|TRBJ2-7|TRBV7-9|few
CASSRGSGDAEQYF
TGTGCCAGCAGCCGAGGGTCTGGGGACGCCGAGCAGTACTTC
>.|TRBJ2-5|TRBV3-1|once
CASSQLGGGQETQYF
TGTGCCAGCAGCCAATTAGGGGGGGGGCAAGAGACCCAGTACTTC
>TRBD2|TRBJ2-3|TRBV24-1|once
CATSGASGGRDTQYF
TGTGCCACCAGTGGGGCTAGCGGGGGTCGAGATACGCAGTATTTT
>.|TRBJ2-5|TRBV3-1|.
CASSQASETQYF
TGTGCCAGCAGCCAGGCATCTGAGACCCAGTACTTC
>.|TRBJ1-2|TRBV5-1|.
CASSLTRGVDYGYTF
TGCGCCAGCAGCTTAACCAGGGGAGTCGACTATGGCTACACCTTC
>.|TRBJ2-5|TRBV20-1|.
CSAPGVGTETQYF
TGCAGTGCCCCGGGCGTGGGGACGGAGACCCAGTACTTC
>TRBD1|TRBJ2-7|TRBV7-9|.
CASSPDPGQGSHEQYF
TGTGCCAGCAGCCCTGATCCGGGACAGGGGTCCCACGAGCAGTACTTC
>TRBD1|TRBJ1-6|TRBV19|.
CATSGQGSYNSPLHF
TGTGCCACGTCAGGACAGGGTTCCTATAATTCACCCCTCCACTTT
>.|TRBJ2-5|TRBV7-2|.
CASSPNLGKETQYF
TGTGCCAGCAGTCCGAACCTAGGGAAAGAGACCCAGTACTTC
>TRBD1|TRBJ1-1|TRBV29-1|.
CSAGGAGGMNTEAFF
TGCAGCGCCGGGGGCGCAGGGGGGATGAACACTGAAGCTTTCTTT
>TRBD1|TRBJ1-1|TRBV5-1|.
CASSLVPGTGGNTEAFF
TGCGCCAGCAGCTTGGTACCTGGGACAGGGGGCAACACTGAAGCTTTCTTT
>TRBD2|TRBJ2-1|TRBV10-2|.
CASSESGGATYNEQFF
TGCGCCAGCAGTGAGAGCGGGGGAGCTACCTACAATGAGCAGTTCTTC
>TRBD2|TRBJ2-5|TRBV18|once
CASSPRLAGVETQYF
TGTGCCAGCTCACCACGACTAGCGGGGGTAGAGACCCAGTACTTC
>.|TRBJ2-2|TRBV5-1|.
CASSTGSGGELFF
TGCGCCAGCAGCACGGGGAGTGGCGGGGAGCTGTTTTTT
>TRBD2|TRBJ2-2|TRBV20-1|.
CSASRLAGGTGELFF
TGCAGTGCTAGCCGACTAGCGGGGGGCACCGGGGAGCTGTTTTTT
>.|TRBJ1-2|TRBV2|.
CASSEIGRVVGYTF
TGTGCCAGCAGTGAAATAGGGCGTGTGGTGGGCTACACCTTC
>TRBD2|TRBJ2-1|TRBV29-1|.
CSVGSGGYNEQFF
TGCAGCGTTGGCAGCGGGGGGTACAATGAGCAGTTCTTC
>TRBD2|TRBJ2-3|TRBV29-1|.
CSVKRGDDTQYF
TGCAGCGTTAAGCGGGGAGATGATACGCAGTATTTT
>.|TRBJ2-4|TRBV6-1|.
CASRSTTSIQYF
TGTGCCAGCAGATCGACTACTTCCATTCAGTACTTC
>TRBD1|TRBJ2-5|TRBV20-1|.
CSANPGQGARETQYF
TGCAGTGCTAACCCGGGACAGGGGGCGCGAGAGACCCAGTACTTC
>.|TRBJ1-1|TRBV7-2|.
CASSPRTRMNTEAFF
TGTGCCAGCAGCCCAAGGACAAGAATGAACACTGAAGCTTTCTTT
>TRBD2|TRBJ2-1|TRBV5-4|.
CASSTPASGGANEQFF
TGTGCCAGCAGCACCCCCGCAAGCGGGGGGGCAAATGAGCAGTTCTTC
>TRBD1|TRBJ1-1|TRBV29-1|once
CSAGQGPNTEAFF
TGCAGCGCCGGACAGGGCCCGAACACTGAAGCTTTCTTT
>TRBD2|TRBJ2-1|TRBV20-1|.
CSARSGGAIF
TGCAGTGCTAGGAGCGGGGGGGCAATCTTC
>.|TRBJ2-1|TRBV6-4|.
CASSVLGGGTYNEQFF
TGTGCCAGCAGTGTCCTGGGCGGGGGCACCTACAATGAGCAGTTCTTC
>TRBD1|TRBJ2-7|TRBV6-5|.
CASRLSTGREQYF
TGTGCCAGCCGGTTATCGACAGGGCGGGAGCAGTACTTC
>.|TRBJ1-1|TRBV6-5|.
CASSYYEGTTEAFF
TGTGCCAGCAGTTACTACGAGGGGACCACTGAAGCTTTCTTT
>.|TRBJ2-3|TRBV6-1|.
CASQRTSTDTQYF
TGTGCCAGCCAGAGGACTAGCACAGATACGCAGTATTTT
>TRBD2|TRBJ2-1|TRBV20-1|.
CSAIAGQRGVYNEQFF
TGCAGTGCGATCGCTGGGCAGCGGGGGGTGTACAATGAGCAGTTCTTC
>TRBD2|TRBJ2-7|TRBV20-1|.
CSAGGAPFYEQYF
TGCAGTGCCGGGGGGGCTCCTTTCTACGAGCAGTACTTC
>.|TRBJ1-1|TRBV18|.
CASSPGEDTEAFF
TGTGCCAGCTCACCAGGAGAGGACACTGAAGCTTTCTTT
>.|TRBJ1-2|TRBV7-2|.
CASSPQSQLGYTF
TGTGCCAGCAGCCCCCAGTCACAGTTAGGCTACACCTTC
>.|TRBJ2-3|TRBV7-5|.
CISVPEAKTGRGTDTQYF
.
>TRBD1|TRBJ1-1|TRBV7-9|once
CASSPRQGKMGDTEAFF
TGTGCCAGCAGCCCCCGACAGGGGAAGATGGGGGACACTGAAGCTTTCTTT
>.|TRBJ2-4|TRBV3-1|.
CASSRGAGFAKNIQYF
TGTGCCAGCAGCCGCGGGGCAGGGTTTGCCAAAAACATTCAGTACTTC
>TRBD1|TRBJ2-3|TRBV29-1|.
CSVGTGGSTDTQYF
TGCAGCGTTGGGACAGGGGGAAGCACAGATACGCAGTATTTT
>.|TRBJ2-7|TRBV19|.
CASSGRTGAYEQYF
TGTGCCAGTAGTGGGCGGACGGGAGCCTACGAGCAGTACTTC
>TRBD1|TRBJ1-1|TRBV29-1|.
CSVGQGSFTEAFF
TGCAGCGTTGGACAGGGTAGCTTCACTGAAGCTTTCTTT
>.|TRBJ2-1|TRBV7-9|.
CASRSLGAQGSGEQFF
TGTGCCAGCAGGTCACTGGGGGCTCAGGGTTCCGGTGAGCAGTTCTTC
>.|TRBJ2-3|TRBV5-1|.
CASRLSQATDTQYF
TGCGCCAGCAGATTAAGTCAGGCAACAGATACGCAGTATTTT
>.|TRBJ2-1|TRBV6-4|.
CASSDRFGNEQFF
TGTGCCAGCAGTGATAGATTTGGCAATGAGCAGTTCTTC